Given below is one T cell receptor (beta chain) in context. The sample is drawn from a study of blood T cell repertoires in COVID-19. Clones were read by immunoSEQ multiplex PCR, and TCRdb kept only the in-frame ones, dropping some. Counted here are about 130,000 clones, roughly three quarters occurring once; the ten biggest clones make up around 37%. This sequence was found in a man aged 40-50 years with active or convalescent COVID-19. Source material: peripheral blood.

The CDR3 DNA reads TGTGCCAGCAGCCCCTCCGGGACAGGGGTATACGAGCAGTACTTC. This encodes CASSPSGTGVYEQYF. V gene TRBV9 combines with J gene TRBJ2-7, with 10 bases fitting TRBD1. The CDR3 length is 15 residues. Germline V gene data show CDR1 as SGDLS and CDR2 as YYNGEE. V shed 4 bases, J shed 4 bases, and the junction held 8 bases outside the gene matches.